The rows below give T cell receptor beta chains drawn from one sample of a study of control samples from healthy donors and cancer patients. The protocol was immunoSEQ multiplex PCR, while the TCRdb copy is restricted to in-frame clones and leaves out a portion. This sample has roughly 50,000 clones, with roughly 96% found just once. The specimen was blood. The source is a young woman in good health. CDR3s include the opening cysteine and the closing phenylalanine or tryptophan. D genes are given only for firm matches. A row's size may be missing; if present it is once, few, many or a size class.

TRBV15	TRBJ2-2	once	NA	TGTGCCACCAGCAGAACGGGGGCCACCGGGGAGCTGTTTTTT	CATSRTGATGELFF
TRBV6-6	TRBJ1-5	NA	TRBD1	TGTGCCAGCAGTCCCGGGACAGGGGGTTGGATAGTTCAGCCCCAGCATTTT	CASSPGTGGWIVQPQHF
TRBV29-1	TRBJ1-4	NA	NA	TGCAGCGTTGGAGTCCCGGGGCTTAATGAAAAACTGTTTTTT	CSVGVPGLNEKLFF
TRBV29-1	TRBJ2-7	NA	NA	TGCAGCGTTGGTGGGGGAGCGGTCGACGAGCAGTACTTC	CSVGGGAVDEQYF
TRBV30	TRBJ2-7	NA	NA	TGTGCCTGGAGTTCGTTCTCCTACGAGCAGTACTTC	CAWSSFSYEQYF
TRBV7-8	TRBJ1-3	NA	NA	TGTGCCAGCAGCGAAGGGGGGTTGGGCGCTGGAAACACCATATATTTT	CASSEGGLGAGNTIYF
TRBV7-2	TRBJ2-1	NA	TRBD2	TGTGCCAGCAGCGTAACGGGACTAGCGGGAGTGCGTTCCTACAATGAGCAGTTCTTC	CASSVTGLAGVRSYNEQFF
TRBV5-4	TRBJ1-6	NA	TRBD1	TGTGCCAGCAGGCCGGGACAGGGAGACAATTCACCCCTCCACTTT	CASRPGQGDNSPLHF
TRBV5-5	TRBJ2-1	once	TRBD1	TGTGCCAGCAGCTTGGCCCGGGACAGGGGGCCCAATGAGCAGTTCTTC	CASSLARDRGPNEQFF
TRBV27	TRBJ1-5	NA	NA	TGTGCCAGCTCCCTTGCAGGCAATCAGCCCCAGCATTTT	CASSLAGNQPQHF
TRBV18	TRBJ1-1	NA	TRBD1	TGTGCCAGCTCCCAAGTAAAGGGACAGGGGGCCACTGAAGCTTTCTTT	CASSQVKGQGATEAFF
TRBV20-1	TRBJ2-7	NA	TRBD2	TGCAGTGCTAGTGGGCTAGCGGGCGGAGAGGAGCAGTACTTC	CSASGLAGGEEQYF
TRBV27	TRBJ2-1	NA	TRBD2	TGTGCCAGCAGTTTACCCGCGGGAGGGTCCAATGAGCAGTTCTTC	CASSLPAGGSNEQFF
TRBV6-5	TRBJ1-1	NA	TRBD1	TGTGCCAGCAGGAAACAGGGGGCCGGCACTGAAGCTTTCTTT	CASRKQGAGTEAFF
TRBV6-1	TRBJ1-4	NA	NA	TGTGCCAGCAGTGATTTTGAAAAACTGTTTTTT	CASSDFEKLFF
TRBV19	TRBJ2-5	NA	NA	TGTGCCAGTAGTATAGCAGACAGACAAGAGACCCAGTACTTC	CASSIADRQETQYF